A selection of T cell receptor beta chains follows, all from one sample in a study of shared clonotypes between healthy human individuals. Generated by immunoSEQ multiplex PCR, the TCRdb table keeps only in-frame clones and is missing some. The table shows about 2,100,000 clones, with 93% occurring only once. Material: naive CD8+ T cells from PBMCs. The receptors come from a young man in good health. Some clones in this sample may be carry-over from other donors' samples. The conserved cysteine and the conserved F or W are not part of the CDR3 here. The listing skips clone size in some rows; elsewhere it reads once, few, many or a size class.

size,J,V,CDR3
-,TRBJ2-7,TRBV29-1,SVERDSTSYEQY
-,TRBJ2-3,TRBV28,ASSPGLAGDVDTQY
-,-,TRBV28,ASSPGEYEQY
-,TRBJ2-5,TRBV5-1,ASSLASRLAGVETQY
-,TRBJ2-5,TRBV5-5,ASSWEPGTRQETQY
-,TRBJ2-7,TRBV5-1,ASAPGLAGALSPYEQY
-,TRBJ2-3,TRBV28,ASSLRLAATDTQY
-,TRBJ1-2,TRBV5-4,ASSHGQKYGYT
-,TRBJ1-1,TRBV5-5,ASSVIRGGAF
-,TRBJ1-5,TRBV5-1,ASSPGLSKQPQH
few,TRBJ1-5,TRBV19,ASSLTSNQPQH
-,TRBJ1-5,TRBV2,ASSEALQNNQPQH
-,TRBJ1-2,TRBV27,ASSLGLNYGYT
-,TRBJ2-5,TRBV29-1,SVEDGREQY
-,TRBJ2-5,TRBV2,ASTLSGTSGGETQY
-,TRBJ2-6,TRBV29-1,SVALWDRGAGANVLT
-,TRBJ1-1,TRBV27,ASSLVLNTEAF
once,TRBJ2-1,TRBV11-2,ASSLRENEQF
-,TRBJ1-2,TRBV27,ASRTPGAGVAGYT
-,TRBJ2-1,TRBV6-1,ASSEGGRFDNEQF
-,TRBJ1-3,TRBV4-1,ASSHYDTSGNTIY
-,TRBJ2-7,TRBV28,ASSRTGESYEQY
-,TRBJ2-1,TRBV6-6,ASSLDSPSSYNEQF
once,TRBJ2-7,TRBV27,ASSYRVRYEQY
-,TRBJ1-4,TRBV5-8,ASSLGGQGNEKLF
-,TRBJ1-4,TRBV9,ASSEGSGSNEKLF
-,TRBJ2-1,TRBV2,ASSHDWTDEQF
-,TRBJ2-1,TRBV27,ASSTLALGYHEQF
-,TRBJ2-5,TRBV4-3,ASSQGLAGFGMLETQY
-,TRBJ2-1,TRBV6-6,ASSYGLAGYNEQF
-,TRBJ2-1,TRBV7-8,ASSATAGDYNEQF
-,TRBJ2-6,TRBV15,ATRRASGANVLT